The clone carrying this T cell receptor beta chain was recorded many times. Its matching antigen is unknown. This record comes from a study of regulatory T cells in long-lasting Graves disease. Study results and limitations: Newly diagnosed Graves' patients had higher TCR diversity than persistent ones. Gene preferences differed: TRBV28, TRBJ1-2, TRBJ2-5 in persistent cases.

Time point defined: persistent/refractory GD, antithyroid drugs over 5 years with positive TRAb. Generation of the TCR library employed RNA extracted from PBMCs. The guidelines of the American Thyroid Association were the basis for diagnosing Graves' disease. Staff drew around 10 milliliters of peripheral blood into EDTA tubes. V shed 1 base, J shed 5 bases, and the junction held 7 bases outside the gene matches. The germline V gene encodes CDR1 MDHEN and CDR2 SYDVKM. The CDR3 totals 16 residues. Through Arm-PCR of CDR3 regions and iRepertoire HTBI primers, TCR beta libraries were built. TCRdb passed the multiplex PCR reads through MiXCR, listing each CDR3 protein once. The sample consists of around 450,000 distinct CDR3 sequences, 20% to 25% of them appearing once.

The sequencing here drew on peripheral blood mononuclear cells (PBMCs), taken when the disease was refractory, from a patient treated with antithyroid drugs. The receptor's source is a female donor with Graves disease. The genes are TRBV28 and TRBJ2-5; 10 nucleotides match TRBD1. The CDR3 loop reads CASSLFETGGFETQYF. DNA for the CDR3: TGTGCCAGCAGTTTATTTGAGACAGGGGGCTTTGAGACCCAGTACTTC. Combining the CDR3 with reference TRBV28 and TRBJ2-5 gives the whole variable domain DVKVTQSSRYLVKRTGEKVFLECVQDMDHENMFWYRQDPGLGLRLIYFSYDVKMKEKGDIPEGYSVSREKKERFSLILESASTNQTSMYLCASSLFETGGFETQYFGPGTRLLVL.